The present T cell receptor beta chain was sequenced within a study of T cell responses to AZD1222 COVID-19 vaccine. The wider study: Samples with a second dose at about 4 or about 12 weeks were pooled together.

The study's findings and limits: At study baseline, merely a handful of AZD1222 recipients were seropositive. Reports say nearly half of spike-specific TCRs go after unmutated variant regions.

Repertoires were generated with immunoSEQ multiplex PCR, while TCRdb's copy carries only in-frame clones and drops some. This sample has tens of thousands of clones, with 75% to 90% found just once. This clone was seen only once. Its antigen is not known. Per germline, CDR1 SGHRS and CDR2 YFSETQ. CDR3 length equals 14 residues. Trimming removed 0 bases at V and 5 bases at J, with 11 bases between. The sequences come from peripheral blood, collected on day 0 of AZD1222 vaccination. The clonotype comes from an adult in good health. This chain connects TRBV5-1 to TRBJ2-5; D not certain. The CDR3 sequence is CASSLGSGPETQYF. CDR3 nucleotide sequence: TGCGCCAGCAGCTTGGGTTCGGGCCCGGAGACCCAGTACTTC.